The count of the clone carrying this T cell receptor beta chain is one. Germline V lookup: CDR1 ENHRY, CDR2 SYGVKD. CDR3 size: 17 residues. The V end lost 0 bases, the J end lost 1 base, and 10 bases lay between the germline ends. The sample originates from a study of blood T cell repertoires in COVID-19. The wider study: Nucleic acid was either cDNA or gDNA, and it came from T cells, B-cell-depleted T cells, or PBMCs.

Original handling: Estimated nucleated cell counts came from reference gene primer amplification. The table came from immunoSEQ multiplex PCR; TCRdb's copy has only in-frame clones and leaves some out. The D gene and trimming were derived from the DNA, and the V and J assignments and clone size from that table. The sample carries 380,000 or so clones, about 90% recorded once. This chain joins TRBV10-3 and TRBJ2-6; D not resolved. Material for sequencing was PBMCs or T cells enriched from blood (not recorded which). This receptor was taken from a man younger than 45 who had recovered from COVID-19. In nucleotides, the CDR3 is TGTGCCATCAGTGAGTCCGCCAGCAGGTCTGGGGCCAACGTCCTGACTTTC. Its translation: CAISESASRSGANVLTF.